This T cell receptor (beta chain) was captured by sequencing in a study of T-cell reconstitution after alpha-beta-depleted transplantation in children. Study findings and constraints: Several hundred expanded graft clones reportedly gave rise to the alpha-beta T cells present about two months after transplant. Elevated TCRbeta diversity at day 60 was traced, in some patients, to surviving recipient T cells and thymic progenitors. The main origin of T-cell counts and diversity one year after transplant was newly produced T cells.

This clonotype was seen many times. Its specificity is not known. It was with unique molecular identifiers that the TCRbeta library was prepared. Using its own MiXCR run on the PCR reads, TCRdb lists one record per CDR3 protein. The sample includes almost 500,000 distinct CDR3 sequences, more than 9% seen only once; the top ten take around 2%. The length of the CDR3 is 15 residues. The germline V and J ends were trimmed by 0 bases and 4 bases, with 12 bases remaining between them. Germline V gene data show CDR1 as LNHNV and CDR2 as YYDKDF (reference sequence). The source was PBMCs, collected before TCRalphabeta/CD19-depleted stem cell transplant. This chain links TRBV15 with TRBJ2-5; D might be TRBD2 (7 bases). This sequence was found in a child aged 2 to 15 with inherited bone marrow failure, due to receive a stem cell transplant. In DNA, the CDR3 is TGTGCCACCAGCAGAGATGCGGGGGCAGGAGAGACCCAGTACTTC. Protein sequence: CATSRDAGAGETQYF.